This TCR beta chain was captured in a study of cytomegalovirus exposure and HLA in healthy donors. The CDR3 is 17 amino acids. Germline lookup yields CDR1 SGHTA and CDR2 FQGTGA. Trimming pared 2 bases from V and 1 base from J, leaving 14 bases between. The PCR contained 60 Vbeta and 13 Jbeta primers. Produced via immunoSEQ multiplex PCR; TCRdb's table is partial and in-frame only. The profile shows about 120,000 clones, over 60% of them singletons. The sample taken for sequencing was PBMCs. The sequence came from a woman aged 40-49 years in good health and CMV-seropositive. This rearrangement joins TRBV7-3 to TRBJ2-2; no firm D call. In nucleotides, the CDR3 is TGTGCCAGCAGCTTATGGGCACCGCAGATGAACACCGGGGAGCTGTTTTTT. Protein sequence: CASSLWAPQMNTGELFF.